These 8 T cell receptor beta chains were sequenced from one sample in a study of T-cell memory formation after mild COVID-19. TCRdb processed the 5' RACE reads anew with MiXCR; each CDR3 protein has one entry. Of more than 300,000 distinct CDR3 sequences in the sample, approximately 15% were seen once. Sequencing was performed on PBMCs or a T cell subset sorted from them (not recorded which). The receptors were gathered from a man between 18 and 29 years old who had mild COVID-19 (a few samples of this study predate the infection). Cell type and time point are not known.

V gene TRBV12-3 or TRBV12-4 combines with J gene TRBJ1-2; 7 positions match TRBD1. The ends lost 3 bases at V and 4 bases at J; junction bases unmatched: 8. CDR3 size: 15 residues. In DNA, the CDR3 is TGTGCCAGCAGTTTGGAGGGACAGCCAAGCTATGGCTACACCTTC. Encoded protein: CASSLEGQPSYGYTF.

This clonotype occurred a few times. This chain uses TRBV10-1 with TRBJ2-5; D is uncertain. Germline V gives CDR1 WNHNN, CDR2 SYGVQD (reference sequence). V shed 2 bases and J shed 1 base, with 8 bases lying between them. CDR3 length equals 14 residues. The CDR3 bases are TGCGCCAGCAGTGAGACTGCAGCCCAAGAGACCCAGTACTTC. Its translation: CASSETAAQETQYF.

This clonotype was recorded a few times. The chain is built from TRBV2 and TRBJ2-3, with no clear D. The CDR3 is 16 amino acids. Germline loops: CDR1 SNHLY, CDR2 FYNNEI. Trimming took 6 bases from V and 0 from J, leaving 16 bases between them. For the CDR3, the DNA is TGTGCCAGCAGAGGCCTCGAGCACCCTAGCACAGATACGCAGTATTTT. It encodes CASRGLEHPSTDTQYF. Supplemented by reference TRBV2 and TRBJ2-3, the full variable domain reads EPEVTQTPSHQVTQMGQEVILRCVPISNHLYFYWYRQILGQKVEFLVSFYNNEISEKSEIFDDQFSVERPDGSNFTLKIRSTKLEDSAMYFCASRGLEHPSTDTQYFGPGTRLTVL.

The chain couples TRBV3-2 to TRBJ2-6; the table's D gene call, TRBD1, was not cross checked with the DNA. TRBV3-2 is flagged as a pseudogene. The CDR3 extends over 21 amino acids. The CDR3 region is CASSHVLDRDRDISGANVLTF. The DNA for the CDR3 is TGTGCCAGCAGCCATGTTTTAGACCGGGACAGGGATATCTCTGGGGCCAACGTCCTGACTTTC.

In this sample, this clonotype turned up many times. The V gene is TRBV5-6, the J gene TRBJ2-7; the D gene could be TRBD1 or TRBD2 (5 bases each). The CDR3 has 14 residues. Trimming removed 2 bases from V and 2 bases from J, with 11 bases in between. The germline V gene has CDR1 SGHDT and CDR2 YYEEEE. CDR3 in amino acids: CASSFRDATYEQYV. The CDR3 coding sequence is TGTGCCAGCAGCTTCCGGGACGCCACCTACGAGCAGTACGTC.

The chain joins TRBV6-1 to TRBJ1-1, with D perhaps matching TRBD1 (6 bases). The V gene's germline CDR1 is MNHNS and CDR2 SASEGT. The CDR3 contains 13 residues. The V end was cut by 4 bases, the J end by 4 bases, with 10 bases between. The DNA of the CDR3 is TGTGCCAGCAGTGTACAGGGTGCCACTGAAGCTTTCTTT. Translating it yields CASSVQGATEAFF.

The chain is built from TRBV10-3 and TRBJ1-6; D gene uncertain. V lost 0 bases, J lost 11 bases, and 11 bases lay in between. Germline CDR1 and CDR2: ENHRY and SYGVKD. The CDR3 has 14 amino acids. Here the CDR3 DNA reads TGTGCCATCAGTGAGTCAGAGGGTTGGGCACCCCTCCACTTT. Translating it yields CAISESEGWAPLHF.

V and J are TRBV7-9 and TRBJ2-7, with D perhaps TRBD1 (6 bases). The CDR3 loop spans 16 amino acids. The germline CDR1 and CDR2 sequences are SEHNR and FQNEAQ (reference sequence). V was trimmed by 4 bases and J by 0 bases, leaving 16 bases between them. CDR3 residues: CASSSAGVESSYEQYV. The DNA of the CDR3 is TGTGCCAGCAGCTCGGCAGGGGTTGAGAGCTCCTACGAGCAGTACGTC.